The 27 T cell receptor beta chains in this list originate from one sample, sequenced in a study of shared clonotypes between healthy human individuals. TCRdb's table, derived via immunoSEQ multiplex PCR, lists solely in-frame clones and lacks some. Of fewer than 650,000 clones listed, 76% are singletons. Sequencing input: PBMCs. Receptors originate from a woman aged 40 to 50 in good health. Some clones in this sample may be carry-over from other donors' samples.

This clone counts as medium-sized. This chain links TRBV5-6 with TRBJ1-5; the D gene is possibly TRBD1 (5 bases). Germline CDR1 SGHDT, CDR2 YYEEEE. This CDR3 spans 17 amino acids. V was clipped by 0 bases and J by 1 base, with 14 bases between them. CDR3 in DNA: TGTGCCAGCAGCTTGGGCAGGGAGAGACCAAGCAATCAGCCCCAGCATTTT. This encodes CASSLGRERPSNQPQHF.

The V gene is TRBV27, the J gene TRBJ2-7; D may be TRBD1 (5 bases). This CDR3 is built from 13 residues. The germline V gene has CDR1 MNHEY and CDR2 SMNVEV (reference sequence). V lost 3 bases and J 5 bases, leaving 11 bases between the germline ends. Here the CDR3 DNA reads TGTGCCAGCAGTTTTCTGGGGCCCCACGAGCAGTACTTC. Translating it yields CASSFLGPHEQYF.

This clone was observed a few times. The genes are TRBV19 and TRBJ2-2; TRBD1 matches at 10 bases. Germline V gene sequence: CDR1 LNHDA, CDR2 SQIVND (reference sequence). Germline trimming cut 8 bases from V and 7 bases from J; bases unmatched to any gene: 7. The CDR3 sequence is 14 residues long. The CDR3 loop is CASAGQGDHGELFF. In nucleotides, the CDR3 is TGTGCCAGTGCCGGACAGGGGGATCACGGGGAGCTGTTTTTT.

This rearrangement joins TRBV2 to TRBJ2-3, with 12 nucleotides matching TRBD2. Germline V CDR1 and CDR2: SNHLY, FYNNEI. The CDR3 runs 15 residues. Trimming at V came to 6 bases and at J to 3 bases, leaving 4 bases not matched to a gene. The CDR3 bases are TGTGCCAGCAGGAAGACTAGCGGGAGAACAGATACGCAGTATTTT. It codes for CASRKTSGRTDTQYF. The whole variable domain, remainder taken from reference TRBV2 and TRBJ2-3, is EPEVTQTPSHQVTQMGQEVILRCVPISNHLYFYWYRQILGQKVEFLVSFYNNEISEKSEIFDDQFSVERPDGSNFTLKIRSTKLEDSAMYFCASRKTSGRTDTQYFGPGTRLTVL.

V gene TRBV7-8 combines with J gene TRBJ1-2; 7 nucleotides match TRBD1. V lost 0 bases, J lost 0 bases, and 7 bases stayed unmatched. This CDR3 is built from 17 residues. Germline CDR1 and CDR2: SGHVS and FQNEAQ. CDR3 in amino acids: CASSLAWAGQPNYGYTF. In nucleotides, the CDR3 is TGTGCCAGCAGCTTAGCTTGGGCGGGACAGCCTAACTATGGCTACACCTTC.

The J gene is TRBJ2-2, the V gene TRBV18; TRBD2 might be the D (5 bases). The CDR3 totals 17 residues. Germline V gives CDR1 KGHSH, CDR2 LQKENI. Trimming removed 4 bases at V and 2 bases at J, with 17 bases between. The CDR3 nucleotides read TGTGCCAGCTCACGAGGTGTTCCCGGGAAAAACACCGGGGAGCTGTTTTTT. Protein sequence: CASSRGVPGKNTGELFF.

The chain recombines TRBV19 with TRBJ2-5, with D possibly being TRBD1 or TRBD2 (5 bases each). The length of the CDR3 is 15 residues. Germline values: CDR1 LNHDA, CDR2 SQIVND (reference sequence). Trimming pared 3 bases from V and 2 bases from J, leaving 13 bases between. The CDR3 here is CASSMDRGPQETQYF. For the CDR3, the DNA is TGTGCCAGTAGTATGGATAGGGGACCTCAAGAGACCCAGTACTTC.

The chain joins TRBV29-1 to TRBJ2-1, with 7 bases that match TRBD2. This CDR3 has 14 residues. Germline V gene sequence: CDR1 SQVTM, CDR2 ANQGSEA. V lost 6 bases and J lost 0; bases outside the gene matches: 5. The CDR3 reads CSVSGTPSYNEQFF. In nucleotides, the CDR3 is TGCAGCGTCAGCGGGACCCCCTCCTACAATGAGCAGTTCTTC.

The V and J genes are TRBV28 and TRBJ1-2, with a weak D call TRBD1 (5 bases). V gave up 2 bases and J gave up 4 bases, with 11 bases separating them. The germline gives CDR1 MDHEN, CDR2 SYDVKM. There are 14 residues in the CDR3. The CDR3: CASSLPAGSYGYTF. The CDR3 DNA follows: TGTGCCAGCAGTTTACCTGCAGGGTCCTATGGCTACACCTTC.

The chain is built from TRBV7-9 and TRBJ1-1; D call uncertain. Trimming removed 5 bases at V and 0 bases at J, with 13 bases between. The CDR3 runs 15 residues. The germline gives CDR1 SEHNR, CDR2 FQNEAQ (reference sequence). The CDR3 nucleotides are TGTGCCAGCAGCCCCCGTCGCGGTGTGAACACTGAAGCTTTCTTT. Amino acid sequence: CASSPRRGVNTEAFF.

The chain uses TRBV5-6 and TRBJ2-3, with D perhaps assigned TRBD1 or TRBD2 (5 bases each). The V gene lost 4 bases and the J gene lost 1 base, with 16 bases spanning the gap. The germline CDR1 and CDR2 sequences are SGHDT and YYEEEE. The CDR3 is 16 residues long. The CDR3 nucleotides are TGTGCCAGCAGCCTGGGACGCCAGAGAGGCACAGATACGCAGTATTTT. Its translation: CASSLGRQRGTDTQYF.

This chain connects TRBV21-1 to TRBJ2-3; TRBD2 reflects the table's D call only, with no check against the DNA. TRBV21-1 constitutes a pseudogene. This CDR3 has 16 amino acids. CDR3 amino acids: CASSKEVGGHMDTQYF. The CDR3 bases are TGTGCCAGCAGCAAGGAGGTGGGAGGGCACATGGATACGCAGTATTTT.

The chain carries TRBV2 and TRBJ2-1; no firm D call. The CDR3 runs 14 residues. CDR1 is SNHLY and CDR2 is FYNNEI in the germline V gene. Trimming removed 7 bases at V and 0 bases at J, with 10 bases between. The CDR3 region has the DNA TGTGCCAGCACCTGGGATAGCTCCTACAATGAGCAGTTCTTC. Its translation: CASTWDSSYNEQFF.

This chain connects TRBV18 to TRBJ1-5; D is undetermined. This CDR3 comprises 13 residues. Germline V gene lookup returns CDR1 KGHSH and CDR2 LQKENI. V shed 3 bases and J shed 8 bases, with 11 bases lying between them. The CDR3, as DNA: TGTGCCAGCTCACCGGCAGTAAGGGAGCCCCAGCATTTT. This encodes CASSPAVREPQHF.

Only a few counts were recorded for this clone. J is TRBJ2-2 and V is TRBV2; D gene ambiguous. V gave up 6 bases and J gave up 1 base, with 3 bases separating them. CDR3 length: 12 residues. Germline assignment: CDR1 SNHLY and CDR2 FYNNEI. The CDR3 spells CASRENTGELFF. In DNA, the CDR3 is TGTGCCAGCAGGGAGAACACCGGGGAGCTGTTTTTT.

This clone was counted at least ten times. The chain joins TRBV7-9 to TRBJ1-1; D is unresolved. The CDR3 covers 14 residues. V gave up 0 bases and J gave up 2 bases, with 7 bases separating them. Germline V CDR1 and CDR2: SEHNR, FQNEAQ (reference sequence). CDR3: CASSLALGNTEAFF. In DNA form, the CDR3 reads TGTGCCAGCAGCTTAGCCCTCGGAAACACTGAAGCTTTCTTT.

This rearrangement joins TRBV11-3 to TRBJ2-4, with D hard to call. Germline CDR1 and CDR2: SGHNT and YENEEA. There are 17 residues in the CDR3. Trimming removed 2 bases at V and 0 bases at J, with 14 bases between. This chain's CDR3 is CASSLTSRLLAKNIQYF. The DNA for the CDR3 is TGTGCCAGCAGCTTAACTTCCAGGTTACTAGCCAAAAACATTCAGTACTTC.

Regarding this clone: A single base separates this from a much larger clone, so it may be a read error. This specimen includes other DNA sequences encoding the same CDR3. V gene TRBV30 combines with J gene TRBJ1-5; 7 bases are shared with TRBD1. The germline CDR1 and CDR2 sequences are GTSNPN and SVGIG (reference sequence). The CDR3 has 13 residues. The CDR3 spells CAWSTGADQPQHF. As DNA, the CDR3 is TGTGCCTGGTCCACAGGGGCCGATCAGCCCCAACATTTT.

Note on this clone: It differs at one base from a far larger clone, so likely a read error. The genes are TRBV2 and TRBJ2-2; 10 nucleotides agree with TRBD1. The CDR3 contains 16 residues. Germline CDR1 reads SNHLY; CDR2 reads FYNNEI. The J segment lost 3 bases and the V segment lost 8 bases, leaving 9 bases of the junction unmatched. The CDR3 region has the DNA TGTGCCAGCTCCGGGACAGGGGTCGGTCACACCGGGGAGCTGTTTTTT. Protein: CASSGTGVGHTGELFF.

The chain is built from TRBV5-5 and TRBJ1-1; no clear D. This CDR3 contains 15 residues. Germline V gene data show CDR1 as SGHKS and CDR2 as YYEKEE (reference sequence). V lost 0 bases, J lost 0 bases, and 9 bases lay in between. CDR3 amino acids: CASSLARQLNTEAFF. For the CDR3, the DNA is TGTGCCAGCAGCTTGGCCAGGCAGCTGAACACTGAAGCTTTCTTT.

In its sample, this clone was seen many times. This chain joins TRBV27 and TRBJ2-7, with 10 bases matching TRBD2. Germline V gene lookup returns CDR1 MNHEY and CDR2 SMNVEV (reference sequence). After removal of 5 bases from V and 5 bases from J, the junction contained 6 bases not matched to a gene. The CDR3 is 14 residues long. CDR3 amino acids: CASSEAGGPHEQYF. The CDR3 DNA is TGTGCCAGCAGTGAAGCGGGAGGGCCTCACGAGCAGTACTTC.

The chain joins TRBV5-6 to TRBJ1-1, with D perhaps TRBD1 (6 bases). CDR3 length: 13 amino acids. V was trimmed by 1 base and J by 6 bases, leaving 10 bases between them. Germline values: CDR1 SGHDT, CDR2 YYEEEE. The CDR3: CASSLLRTAEAFF. In DNA, the CDR3 is TGTGCCAGCAGCTTGCTACGGACAGCTGAAGCTTTCTTT.

V is TRBV28 and J is TRBJ2-1; D is undetermined. The CDR3 is made up of 17 amino acids. V was clipped by 4 bases and J by 4 bases, with 20 bases between them. Germline V gene lookup returns CDR1 MDHEN and CDR2 SYDVKM. The CDR3 reads CASSSASGDSGYNEQFF. Written as DNA, the CDR3 is TGTGCCAGCAGTTCGGCCTCGGGTGATTCGGGTTACAATGAGCAGTTCTTC.

Remarks on this clone: Other DNA sequences in the sample encode the same CDR3. This chain connects TRBV4-1 to TRBJ2-7, with 12 bases lining up with TRBD2. This CDR3 contains 16 residues. Per germline, CDR1 MGHRA and CDR2 YSYEKL. J lost 4 bases, V lost 0 bases, and 4 bases had no gene match. The CDR3 loop is CASSQERLAGVYEQYF. The CDR3 DNA is TGCGCCAGCAGCCAAGAGAGACTAGCGGGAGTGTACGAGCAGTACTTC.

This clone has just a few counts. The chain joins TRBV5-4 to TRBJ1-1; 8 nucleotides line up with TRBD1. This CDR3 is built from 13 residues. Germline V lookup: CDR1 SGHNT, CDR2 YYREEE (reference sequence). J was trimmed by 3 bases and V by 5 bases; bases with no gene match: 3. The CDR3 here is CASRPTGDTEAFF. DNA for the CDR3: TGTGCCAGCAGGCCGACAGGGGACACTGAAGCTTTCTTT.

This chain joins TRBV19 and TRBJ2-7; 13 bases map to TRBD2. CDR3 size: 14 residues. Germline V gene sequence: CDR1 LNHDA, CDR2 SQIVND (reference sequence). With V trimmed by 6 bases and J by 4 bases, 3 bases remained unmatched. The CDR3 region has the DNA TGTGCCAGTAGCACTAGCGGGAGGGCTTACGAGCAGTACTTC. This sequence encodes CASSTSGRAYEQYF.

A few counts support this clone. Other DNA sequences of this sample code for an identical CDR3. This sequence joins TRBV28 and TRBJ1-2; 8 bases line up with TRBD1. The length of the CDR3 is 12 residues. The V gene end was trimmed by 9 bases and the J gene end by 4 bases; junction bases not matched to a gene: 4. CDR1 is MDHEN and CDR2 is SYDVKM in the germline V gene. CDR3 sequence: CASGDRGYGYTF. The CDR3 DNA reads as TGTGCCAGTGGTGACAGGGGCTATGGCTACACCTTC.